The TCR beta chain described here comes from a study of T cell responses to AZD1222 COVID-19 vaccine. Study outcomes and limitations: Rises in breadth and depth of Spike-specific TCRs came after two AZD1222 doses. Clonal diversity may have been underestimated, and the donors were mostly white British, with more females than males. Only a handful of AZD1222 recipients, roughly six in all, had baseline seropositivity.

Investigators merged groups given second doses at roughly 4 or roughly 12 weeks. The V gene lost 3 bases and the J gene lost 0 bases, with 8 bases spanning the gap. CDR1 SEHNR and CDR2 FQNEAQ come from the germline V gene (reference sequence). The CDR3 runs to 14 residues. A word on this clone: What it binds is not known.

The repertoire was sequenced with immunoSEQ multiplex PCR; TCRdb's copy has only in-frame clones and lacks some. Here the sample spans tens of thousands of clones, 85% to 90% being singletons. The rearrangement links TRBV7-9 to TRBJ1-2; D not certain. Here the sequenced sample was peripheral blood, taken 28 days after the second AZD1222 dose. This receptor was identified in an adult who received the AZD1222 COVID-19 vaccine. The CDR3 loop is CASSFARANYGYTF. For the CDR3, the DNA is TGTGCCAGCAGCTTCGCTCGAGCTAACTATGGCTACACCTTC. Drawing the rest from reference TRBV7-9 and TRBJ1-2, the complete variable domain is DTGVSQNPRHKITKRGQNVTFRCDPISEHNRLYWYRQTLGQGPEFLTYFQNEAQLEKSRLLSDRFSAERPKGSFSTLEIQRTEQGDSAMYLCASSFARANYGYTFGSGTRLTVV.